These 17 T cell receptor beta chains came from one sample sequenced in a study of T cell responses to AZD1222 COVID-19 vaccine. The repertoire was sequenced with immunoSEQ multiplex PCR; TCRdb's copy has only in-frame clones and lacks some. The table lists about 180,000 clones, around 90% of them singletons. Specimen: peripheral blood, collected 28 days after the second AZD1222 dose. The receptors were gathered from an adult who received the AZD1222 COVID-19 vaccine.

In DNA form, the CDR3 reads TGTGCCAGCAGCTCCCCCCCGGGGTTCGATGGCTACACCTTC. As protein: CASSSPPGFDGYTF. The chain employs TRBV11-2 and TRBJ1-2; D unclear. V lost 4 bases to trimming and J lost 6 bases, with 15 bases between them. The germline gives CDR1 SGHAT, CDR2 FQNNGV. The CDR3 covers 14 residues.

The gene calls are TRBV28 and TRBJ1-5, with TRBD1 matching over 11 bases. The CDR3 loop spans 15 amino acids. V dropped 2 bases and J dropped 10; count of bases not matched to a gene: 7. Looked up from germline, CDR1 is MDHEN and CDR2 is SYDVKM. The CDR3 DNA sequence: TGTGCCAGCAGTTTACGCGGACAGGGGGCCCGTCCCCAGCATTTT. This sequence encodes CASSLRGQGARPQHF.

This clone occurred once. V is TRBV4-2 and J is TRBJ2-7, with TRBD2 matching over 10 bases. V shed 0 bases and J 1 base; nucleotides not matched to a gene: 12. The CDR3 covers 19 residues. Germline CDR1 and CDR2: LGHNA and YNFKEQ. The CDR3 DNA follows: TGTGCCAGCAGCCAAGAAGGGAGCGGGGGGGTTTTGAGGTCCTACGAGCAGTACTTC. It codes for CASSQEGSGGVLRSYEQYF.

V and J are TRBV4-1 and TRBJ2-7; TRBD1 aligns across 7 bases. CDR1 MGHRA and CDR2 YSYEKL come from the germline V gene. This CDR3 comprises 14 residues. V lost 0 bases to trimming and J lost 3 bases; unmatched junction nucleotides: 2. The DNA of the CDR3 is TGCGCCAGCAGCCAAGACCGGGACAGCTACGAGCAGTACTTC. Protein sequence: CASSQDRDSYEQYF.

The chain joins TRBV12-3 or TRBV12-4 to TRBJ1-4; weak D call: TRBD1 (5 bases). V lost 3 bases and J 8 bases, leaving 10 bases between the germline ends. The CDR3 runs to 13 residues. CDR3 residues: CASSFEGQEKLFF. CDR3 in DNA: TGTGCCAGCAGTTTTGAGGGGCAGGAAAAACTGTTTTTT.

The chain uses TRBV7-8 and TRBJ2-7; TRBD1 is a possible D gene (6 bases). Trimming removed 1 base from V and 2 bases from J, with 12 bases in between. Germline CDR1 is SGHVS and CDR2 is FQNEAQ. The CDR3 is 15 amino acids. The CDR3, as DNA: TGTGCCAGCAGCTTAGAGGACAGTACCCCCTACGAGCAGTACTTC. Amino acid sequence: CASSLEDSTPYEQYF.

V and J are TRBV6-4 and TRBJ2-3; TRBD1 aligns across 9 bases. The CDR3 spans 15 residues. With 2 bases clipped from V and 0 bases from J, the junction kept 0 bases outside the gene matches. Germline V gives CDR1 MRHNA, CDR2 SNTAGT. The CDR3: CASSDGQGSTDTQYF. CDR3 DNA sequence: TGTGCCAGCAGTGACGGACAGGGGAGCACAGATACGCAGTATTTT.

The V call is TRBV7-3, the J call TRBJ1-6; 9 bases fit TRBD1. The CDR3 spans 16 residues. Germline CDR1 reads SGHTA; CDR2 reads FQGTGA. The junction had 1 base not matched to a gene; V was cut back by 1 base and J by 3 bases. CDR3 residues: CASSLRGQGYNSPLHF. The DNA for the CDR3 is TGTGCCAGCAGCTTAAGGGGACAGGGCTATAATTCACCCCTCCACTTT.

The rearrangement links TRBV6-1 to TRBJ1-5; D gene unclear. Per germline, CDR1 MNHNS and CDR2 SASEGT. Between the trimmed V and J ends, which lost 3 bases and 6 bases, there was a span of 12 bases. This CDR3 is built from 14 residues. The CDR3 DNA is TGTGCCAGCAGTGAGAACGGTAGGCGTCAGCCCCAGCATTTT. Protein: CASSENGRRQPQHF.

This chain uses TRBV6-2 or TRBV6-3 with TRBJ1-3, with no clear D. The V and J ends lost 1 base and 1 base respectively, with 11 bases between them. CDR3 length equals 16 residues. Germline V lookup: CDR1 MNHEY, CDR2 SVGEGT. CDR3 loop: CASSYFVAYSGNTIYF. DNA of the CDR3: TGTGCCAGCAGTTACTTTGTGGCCTATTCTGGAAACACCATATATTTT.

This chain links TRBV7-9 with TRBJ2-1; D perhaps matches TRBD1 (5 bases). CDR1 is SEHNR and CDR2 is FQNEAQ in the germline V gene (reference sequence). The CDR3 is made up of 13 amino acids. Trimming removed 5 bases from V and 7 bases from J, with 12 bases in between. The CDR3 sequence is CASSHRQSNEQFF. As DNA, the CDR3 is TGTGCCAGCAGCCACCGACAGAGTAATGAGCAGTTCTTC.

J is TRBJ2-2 and V is TRBV23-1, with 8 bases identical to TRBD2. TRBV23-1 is designated an ORF whose function remains uncertain. This CDR3 is 15 amino acids long. V gave up 9 bases and J gave up 3 bases; unmatched junction bases: 9. Written as DNA, the CDR3 is TGCGCCAGGCCTCGGCGGGGGGAAGACACCGGGGAGCTGTTTTTT. It specifies CARPRRGEDTGELFF.

The genes are TRBV30 and TRBJ2-1, with a tentative D call TRBD1 (5 bases). This CDR3 contains 13 residues. With 2 bases removed from V and 4 bases from J, the gap between germline ends came to 9 bases. From germline, CDR1 is GTSNPN and CDR2 SVGIG (reference sequence). The CDR3 region is CAWSSQEYNEQFF. The CDR3 bases are TGTGCCTGGAGTTCACAGGAATACAATGAGCAGTTCTTC.

This clone was seen just once. This CDR3 reads CASSLAGSGAWSNQPQHF. The CDR3 coding sequence is TGTGCCAGCAGCTTGGCCGGTTCGGGGGCATGGAGCAATCAGCCCCAGCATTTT. The chain is built from TRBV5-5 and TRBJ1-5, with D perhaps matching TRBD1 (6 bases). Germline V gene lookup returns CDR1 SGHKS and CDR2 YYEKEE (reference sequence). V was cut by 0 bases and J by 1 base, with 17 bases left in between. The CDR3 has 18 residues. The full variable domain, in which reference TRBV5-5 and TRBJ1-5 provide the parts outside the CDR3, is DAGVTQSPTHLIKTRGQQVTLRCSPISGHKSVSWYQQVLGQGPQFIFQYYEKEERGRGNFPDRFSARQFPNYSSELNVNALLLGDSALYLCASSLAGSGAWSNQPQHFGDGTRLSIL.

V usage is TRBV4-1 and J usage is TRBJ2-3; unclear D gene. Germline values: CDR1 MGHRA, CDR2 YSYEKL. V was clipped by 1 base and J by 4 bases, with 3 bases between them. The CDR3 is 12 residues long. As DNA, the CDR3 is TGCGCCAGCAGCCAAGTGGCAGATACGCAGTATTTT. Translation gives CASSQVADTQYF.

The chain carries TRBV2 and TRBJ1-3, with D unclear. The CDR3 runs 13 residues. Germline V CDR1 and CDR2: SNHLY, FYNNEI. The V end lost 10 bases, the J end lost 8 bases, and 18 bases lay between the germline ends. Written as DNA, the CDR3 is TGTGCCAACGCCCGGGAGGGCTTTGACACCATATATTTT. It yields the protein CANAREGFDTIYF.

The chain carries TRBV6-5 and TRBJ1-1; possible D gene TRBD1, 5 bases. Trimming took 3 bases from V and 3 from J, leaving 14 bases between them. This CDR3 is 15 amino acids long. Germline lookup yields CDR1 MNHEY and CDR2 SVGAGI. The CDR3 DNA reads TGTGCCAGCAGTTATTGGGGCGGGCTATACACTGAAGCTTTCTTT. Translated: CASSYWGGLYTEAFF.